Listed below are T cell receptor beta chains from one sample, sequenced in a study of blood T cell repertoires in COVID-19. Method: immunoSEQ multiplex PCR; TCRdb's copy keeps in-frame clones and lacks some. This sample yields around 100,000 clones, of which approximately 62% are seen a single time; approximately 5.9% belongs to the top ten. The source material was peripheral blood. Receptors originate from an older man with acute or convalescent COVID-19. Each CDR3 is given with its conserved first and last residue. The D gene is left open where the match is weak. Clone size, where shown, is once, few, many, or a class for clones that have expanded.

J | V | size | D | length | CDR3 | DNA
TRBJ2-7 | TRBV19 | - | TRBD1 | 15 | CASSITGTGIREQYF | TGTGCCAGTAGTATTACCGGGACAGGGATTCGGGAGCAGTACTTC
TRBJ2-7 | TRBV7-2 | - | - | 15 | CASSSSRGKSYEQYF | TGTGCCAGCAGCTCGTCTAGGGGGAAGTCCTACGAGCAGTACTTC
TRBJ2-5 | TRBV7-8 | - | TRBD2 | 12 | CASSQSGRTQYF | TGTGCCAGCAGCCAGAGCGGGAGGACCCAGTACTTC
TRBJ2-1 | TRBV7-9 | - | TRBD1 | 14 | CASSRDRVDDEQFF | TGTGCCAGCAGCCGCGACAGGGTAGATGATGAGCAGTTCTTC
TRBJ1-4 | TRBV4-2 | - | - | 17 | CASSQEGETGIDEKLFF | TGTGCCAGCAGCCAAGAAGGGGAGACAGGTATAGATGAAAAACTGTTTTTT
TRBJ1-3 | TRBV18 | - | - | 13 | CASSPSSGNTIYF | TGTGCCAGCTCACCATCGAGTGGAAACACCATATATTTT
TRBJ2-7 | TRBV6-5 | - | - | 16 | CASSYGGQRGSYEQYF | TGTGCCAGCAGTTACGGGGGCCAGCGTGGCTCCTACGAGCAGTACTTC
TRBJ1-5 | TRBV7-9 | - | TRBD1 | 15 | CASSSGTGGNQPQHF | TGTGCCAGCAGCTCCGGGACAGGGGGCAATCAGCCCCAGCATTTT
TRBJ1-1 | TRBV3-1/TRBV3-2 | - | - | 12 | CASSTLPSEAFF | TGTGCCAGCAGCACCCTACCATCTGAAGCTTTCTTT
TRBJ2-3 | TRBV3-1/TRBV3-2 | few | TRBD2 | 18 | CASSQGPGLADFTDTQYF | TGTGCCAGCAGCCAAGGCCCGGGACTAGCGGATTTCACAGATACGCAGTATTTT
TRBJ2-3 | TRBV4-1 | - | - | 15 | CASSQGQASTDTQYF | TGCGCCAGCAGCCAAGGACAGGCTAGCACAGATACGCAGTATTTT